The entry that follows covers one T cell receptor (beta chain) sequence. What it binds is unknown. The CDR3 covers 15 residues. The V segment lost 2 bases and the J segment 6 bases; nucleotides outside the gene matches: 5. TCRdb re-analysed the 5' RACE reads in MiXCR, keeping a single row per CDR3 protein. In the table there are fewer than 250,000 distinct CDR3 sequences, around a tenth of which are singletons. This sample is part of a study of identical twins. Points from the study as a whole: Clonotypes of the beta chain that were abundant in cord blood carried fewer insertions (memory repertoires showed none). Cross-sectional statistical analysis was relied on for the conclusions, without the same donors being followed. Where beta out-of-frame sequences were concerned, excess twin sharing was weaker.

This receptor was taken from a woman under 30 in good health. The material sequenced was memory (CD45RO+) T cells sorted from blood. The genes are TRBV12-3 or TRBV12-4 and TRBJ2-2; 8 bases are a match to TRBD2. CDR3 sequence: CASSLYGGAPGELFF. The CDR3 DNA follows: TGTGCCAGCAGTTTATACGGGGGGGCCCCCGGGGAGCTGTTTTTT.